Listed below are T cell receptor beta chains from one sample, sequenced in a study of OX40 agonist ivuxolimab in advanced cancers. Clones were read by immunoSEQ multiplex PCR, and TCRdb kept only the in-frame ones, dropping some. The sample carries about 60,000 clones, 70% to 90% recorded once. Sequenced material: CD4+ or CD8+ T cells sorted from blood, taken in a trial of the OX40 agonist ivuxolimab. The source of these receptors is an adult with an advanced solid tumor such as melanoma, head and neck, liver or kidney cancer. CDR3s include the opening cysteine and the closing phenylalanine or tryptophan. The order of the fields is CDR3 protein, CDR3 DNA, D gene, clone size, J gene, V gene. A D gene is named only where the DNA matches it firmly. Not every row has a clone size; where given, it reads once, few, many or a size class.

CDR3 protein: CASSQSTGFDEQYF
CDR3 DNA: TGCGCCAGCAGTCAGTCGACGGGATTCGATGAGCAGTACTTC
D gene: NA
clone size: NA
J gene: TRBJ2-7
V gene: TRBV4-1

CDR3 protein: CASSTPGMTPEAFF
CDR3 DNA: TGTGCCAGTAGTACCCCAGGAATGACCCCTGAAGCTTTCTTT
D gene: NA
clone size: NA
J gene: TRBJ1-1
V gene: TRBV19

CDR3 protein: CAISRTALAKNIQYF
CDR3 DNA: TGCGCCATAAGCCGGACAGCGCTAGCCAAAAACATTCAGTACTTC
D gene: NA
clone size: once
J gene: TRBJ2-4
V gene: TRBV5-1

CDR3 protein: CASSGGDRGNTGELFF
CDR3 DNA: TGTGCCAGCAGCGGGGGGGACCGCGGGAATACCGGGGAGCTGTTTTTT
D gene: NA
clone size: NA
J gene: TRBJ2-2
V gene: TRBV9

CDR3 protein: CASSELQGSTEAFF
CDR3 DNA: TGTGCCAGCAGTGAACTCCAGGGAAGCACTGAAGCTTTCTTT
D gene: NA
clone size: NA
J gene: TRBJ1-1
V gene: TRBV25-1

CDR3 protein: CASSDLTGIAKNIQYF
CDR3 DNA: TGTGCCAGCAGCGACTTGACAGGGATAGCCAAAAACATTCAGTACTTC
D gene: TRBD1
clone size: NA
J gene: TRBJ2-4
V gene: TRBV7-9

CDR3 protein: CASRASGLGQPQHF
CDR3 DNA: TGTGCCAGCAGGGCAAGCGGGTTGGGGCAGCCCCAGCATTTT
D gene: NA
clone size: NA
J gene: TRBJ1-5
V gene: TRBV11-2

CDR3 protein: CASSSGANVLTF
CDR3 DNA: TGTGCCAGCAGCAGTGGGGCCAACGTCCTGACTTTC
D gene: NA
clone size: NA
J gene: TRBJ2-6
V gene: TRBV6-5

CDR3 protein: CASMEAGRSEQYF
CDR3 DNA: TGTGCCAGCATGGAGGCTGGACGGAGTGAGCAGTATTTT
D gene: NA
clone size: NA
J gene: TRBJ2-3
V gene: TRBV5-4

CDR3 protein: CASRRGVGTYEQYF
CDR3 DNA: TGTGCCAGCCGACGAGGTGTCGGGACCTACGAGCAGTACTTC
D gene: NA
clone size: NA
J gene: TRBJ2-7
V gene: TRBV27

CDR3 protein: CASSAGNSDNEQFF
CDR3 DNA: TGTGCCAGCAGCGCCGGCAACAGTGACAATGAGCAGTTCTTC
D gene: NA
clone size: NA
J gene: TRBJ2-1
V gene: TRBV9

CDR3 protein: CASRRDYEQFF
CDR3 DNA: TGTGCCAGCAGACGGGACTACGAGCAGTTCTTC
D gene: TRBD2
clone size: NA
J gene: TRBJ2-1
V gene: TRBV6-6

CDR3 protein: CASSSGVGKLFF
CDR3 DNA: TGTGCCAGCAGCTCCGGGGTGGGAAAACTGTTTTTT
D gene: NA
clone size: NA
J gene: TRBJ1-4
V gene: TRBV11-2

CDR3 protein: CASSFSTSGANVLTF
CDR3 DNA: TGTGCCAGCAGTTTTTCAACCTCTGGGGCCAACGTCCTGACTTTC
D gene: NA
clone size: NA
J gene: TRBJ2-6
V gene: TRBV6-5

CDR3 protein: CASSFLTDTQYF
CDR3 DNA: TGTGCCAGCAGTTTTCTCACAGATACGCAGTATTTT
D gene: NA
clone size: NA
J gene: TRBJ2-3
V gene: TRBV27

CDR3 protein: CASRKQGQVAQYF
CDR3 DNA: TGTGCCAGCAGAAAACAGGGTCAGGTAGCCCAGTACTTC
D gene: NA
clone size: NA
J gene: TRBJ2-5
V gene: TRBV27

CDR3 protein: CASSQSTLGAGARGTEAFF
CDR3 DNA: TGCGCCAGCAGCCAGAGCACCCTGGGGGCAGGGGCAAGAGGAACTGAAGCTTTCTTT
D gene: NA
clone size: NA
J gene: TRBJ1-1
V gene: TRBV4-3

CDR3 protein: CASSFPHVAGAHEQFF
CDR3 DNA: TGTGCCAGCAGTTTCCCCCACGTGGCGGGAGCACATGAGCAGTTCTTC
D gene: TRBD2
clone size: NA
J gene: TRBJ2-1
V gene: TRBV28

CDR3 protein: CASSLGAGLGNSPLHF
CDR3 DNA: TGTGCCAGCAGCTTAGGAGCCGGATTGGGGAATTCACCCCTCCACTTT
D gene: NA
clone size: few
J gene: TRBJ1-6
V gene: TRBV7-6

CDR3 protein: CASSFQGKETQYF
CDR3 DNA: TGTGCCAGCAGCTTCCAGGGTAAAGAGACCCAGTACTTC
D gene: NA
clone size: NA
J gene: TRBJ2-5
V gene: TRBV7-2